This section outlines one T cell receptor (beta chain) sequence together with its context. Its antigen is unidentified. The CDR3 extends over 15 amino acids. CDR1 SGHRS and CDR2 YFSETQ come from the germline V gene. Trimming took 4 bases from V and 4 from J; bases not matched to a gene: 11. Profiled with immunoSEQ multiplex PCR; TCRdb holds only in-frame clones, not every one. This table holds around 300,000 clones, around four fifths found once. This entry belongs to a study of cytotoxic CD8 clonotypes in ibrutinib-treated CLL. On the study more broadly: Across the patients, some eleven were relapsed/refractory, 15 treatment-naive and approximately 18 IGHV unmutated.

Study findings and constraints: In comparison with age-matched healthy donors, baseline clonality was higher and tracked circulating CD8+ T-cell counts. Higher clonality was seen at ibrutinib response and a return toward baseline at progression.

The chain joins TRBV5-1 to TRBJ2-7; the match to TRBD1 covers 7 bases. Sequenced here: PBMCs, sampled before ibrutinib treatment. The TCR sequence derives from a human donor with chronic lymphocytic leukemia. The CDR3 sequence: CASSKDPGGPYEQYF. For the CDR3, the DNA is TGCGCCAGCAGCAAGGATCCAGGGGGACCTTACGAGCAGTACTTC.